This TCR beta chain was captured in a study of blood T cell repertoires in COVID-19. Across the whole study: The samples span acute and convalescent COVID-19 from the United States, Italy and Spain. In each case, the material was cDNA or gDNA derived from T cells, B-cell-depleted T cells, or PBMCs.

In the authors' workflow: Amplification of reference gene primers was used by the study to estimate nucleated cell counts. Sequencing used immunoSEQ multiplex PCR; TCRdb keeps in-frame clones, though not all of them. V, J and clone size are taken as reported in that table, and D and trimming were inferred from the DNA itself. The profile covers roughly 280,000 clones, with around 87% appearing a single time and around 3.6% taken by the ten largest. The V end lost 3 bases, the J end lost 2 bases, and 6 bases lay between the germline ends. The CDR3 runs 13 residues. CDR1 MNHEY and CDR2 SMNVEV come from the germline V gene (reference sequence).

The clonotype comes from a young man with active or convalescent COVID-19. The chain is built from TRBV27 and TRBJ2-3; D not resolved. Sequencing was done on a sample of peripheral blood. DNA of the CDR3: TGTGCCAGCAGTTTCGGTTACACAGATACGCAGTATTTT. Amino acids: CASSFGYTDTQYF.